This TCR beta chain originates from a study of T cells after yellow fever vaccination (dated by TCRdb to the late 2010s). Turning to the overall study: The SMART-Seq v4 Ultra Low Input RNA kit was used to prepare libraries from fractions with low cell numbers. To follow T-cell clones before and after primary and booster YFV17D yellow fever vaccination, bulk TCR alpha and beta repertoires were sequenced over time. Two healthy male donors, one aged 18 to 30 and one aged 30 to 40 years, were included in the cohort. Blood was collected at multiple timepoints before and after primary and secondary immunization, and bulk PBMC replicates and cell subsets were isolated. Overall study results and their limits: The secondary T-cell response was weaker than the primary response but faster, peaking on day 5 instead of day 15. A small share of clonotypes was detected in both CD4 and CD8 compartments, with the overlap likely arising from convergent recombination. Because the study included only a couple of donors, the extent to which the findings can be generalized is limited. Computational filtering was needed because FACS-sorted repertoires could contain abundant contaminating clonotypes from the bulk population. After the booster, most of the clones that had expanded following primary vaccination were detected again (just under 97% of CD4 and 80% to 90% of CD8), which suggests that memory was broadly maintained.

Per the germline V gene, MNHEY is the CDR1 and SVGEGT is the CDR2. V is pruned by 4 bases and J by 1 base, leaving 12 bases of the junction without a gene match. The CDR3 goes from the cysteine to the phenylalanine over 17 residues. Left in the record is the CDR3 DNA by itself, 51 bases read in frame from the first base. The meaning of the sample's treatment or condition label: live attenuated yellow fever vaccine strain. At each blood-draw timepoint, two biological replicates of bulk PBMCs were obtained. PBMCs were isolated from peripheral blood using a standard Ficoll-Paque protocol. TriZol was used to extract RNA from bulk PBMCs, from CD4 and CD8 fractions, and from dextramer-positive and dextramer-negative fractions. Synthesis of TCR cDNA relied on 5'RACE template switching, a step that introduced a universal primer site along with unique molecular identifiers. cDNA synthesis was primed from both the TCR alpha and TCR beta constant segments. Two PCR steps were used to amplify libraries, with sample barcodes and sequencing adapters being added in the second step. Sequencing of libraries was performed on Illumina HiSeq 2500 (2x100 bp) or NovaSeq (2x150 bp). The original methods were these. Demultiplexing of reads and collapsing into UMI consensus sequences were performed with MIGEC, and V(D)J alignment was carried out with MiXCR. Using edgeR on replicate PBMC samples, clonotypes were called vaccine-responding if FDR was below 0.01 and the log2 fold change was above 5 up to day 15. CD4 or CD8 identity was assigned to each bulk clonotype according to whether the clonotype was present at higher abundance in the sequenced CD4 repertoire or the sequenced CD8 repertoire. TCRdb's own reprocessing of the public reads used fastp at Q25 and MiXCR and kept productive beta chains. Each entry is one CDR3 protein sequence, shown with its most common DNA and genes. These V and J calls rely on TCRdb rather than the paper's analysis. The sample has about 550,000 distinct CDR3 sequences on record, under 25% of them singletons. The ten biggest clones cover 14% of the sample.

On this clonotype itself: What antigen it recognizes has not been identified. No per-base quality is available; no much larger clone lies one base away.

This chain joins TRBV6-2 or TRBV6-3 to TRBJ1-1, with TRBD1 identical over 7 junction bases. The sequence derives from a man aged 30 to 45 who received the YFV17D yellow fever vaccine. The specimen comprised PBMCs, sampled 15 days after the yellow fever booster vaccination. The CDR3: CASSFRPQGTRNTEAFF. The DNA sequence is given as TGTGCCAGCAGTTTCAGACCACAGGGGACACGGAACACTGAAGCTTTCTTT.